The 20 T cell receptor beta chains below all came from one sample that was sequenced in a study of T cells in tuberculosis. Time point meaning: new active TB diagnosis, blood taken before or within 7 days of starting treatment. The repertoire was sequenced with immunoSEQ multiplex PCR; TCRdb's copy has only in-frame clones and lacks some. The repertoire holds about 35,000 clones, roughly nine tenths seen once, with more than 6% in the top ten. Sample: PBMCs, taken at tuberculosis diagnosis. These receptors were taken from an adult with tuberculosis. Some clones in this sample may be carry-over from other donors' samples.

The chain uses TRBV7-9 and TRBJ2-7; TRBD1 is a possible D gene (6 bases). CDR3 length: 14 amino acids. The ends were cut back, 5 bases at V and 3 bases at J, with 14 bases in the middle. The germline V gene has CDR1 SEHNR and CDR2 FQNEAQ (reference sequence). The DNA for the CDR3 is TGTGCCAGCAGCGCCCACAGGGATCACTACGAGCAGTACTTC. This sequence encodes CASSAHRDHYEQYF.

V is TRBV25-1 and J is TRBJ2-1; 9 bases map to TRBD1. Germline-derived CDR1 and CDR2 are MGHDK and SYGVNS. The CDR3 covers 15 residues. J gave up 4 bases and V 6 bases, and 7 bases lay outside the gene matches. The CDR3 region is CASRSGDRAYNEQFF. In DNA, the CDR3 is TGTGCCAGCAGAAGTGGGGACAGGGCGTACAATGAGCAGTTCTTC. The full variable domain, with the rest looked up from reference TRBV25-1 and TRBJ2-1, is EADIYQTPRYLVIGTGKKITLECSQTMGHDKMYWYQQDPGMELHLIHYSYGVNSTEKGDLSSESTVSRIRTEHFPLTLESARPSHTSQYLCASRSGDRAYNEQFFGPGTRLTVL.

The CDR3 region is CASSFQGASYNEQFF. The CDR3 DNA reads TGTGCCAGCAGCTTCCAGGGGGCATCCTACAATGAGCAGTTCTTC. The V call is TRBV11-2, the J call TRBJ2-1; TRBD1 matches at 8 bases. J was trimmed by 1 base and V by 3 bases; bases with no gene match: 2. Germline V gene data show CDR1 as SGHAT and CDR2 as FQNNGV. The CDR3 has 15 amino acids.

The chain uses TRBV7-8 and TRBJ1-5; the D is unclear. The V end was cut by 5 bases, the J end by 0 bases, with 17 bases between. Germline CDR1 is SGHVS and CDR2 is FQNEAQ. The CDR3 is 17 residues long. The CDR3 nucleotides read TGTGCCAGCAGCCCCGGATGGGGAGCTTATAGCAATCAGCCCCAGCATTTT. Protein: CASSPGWGAYSNQPQHF.

The gene calls are TRBV29-1 and TRBJ1-1; TRBD1 aligns across 9 bases. Germline V gene lookup returns CDR1 SQVTM and CDR2 ANQGSEA. V shed 0 bases and J 5 bases; nucleotides not matched to a gene: 4. This CDR3 is built from 14 residues. CDR3 sequence reads: CSVEDRDRVTEAFF. In nucleotides, the CDR3 is TGCAGCGTTGAAGACCGGGACAGGGTGACTGAAGCTTTCTTT.

This chain connects TRBV30 to TRBJ1-3; 11 bases match TRBD1. Germline values: CDR1 GTSNPN, CDR2 SVGIG (reference sequence). The V segment lost 5 bases and the J segment 0 bases; nucleotides outside the gene matches: 3. This CDR3 is 15 amino acids long. CDR3 amino acids: CAWGDRGYSGNTIYF. The CDR3 region has the DNA TGTGCCTGGGGGGACAGGGGGTACTCTGGAAACACCATATATTTT.

The rearrangement uses TRBV5-6 and TRBJ2-1; 8 bases align to TRBD1. V lost 2 bases and J lost 3; bases outside the gene matches: 10. The CDR3 length is 17 residues. Germline V gene sequence: CDR1 SGHDT, CDR2 YYEEEE. The CDR3 loop reads CASSFSGGLSYYNEQFF. Here the CDR3 DNA reads TGTGCCAGCAGCTTTTCAGGGGGCCTATCATACTACAATGAGCAGTTCTTC.

The rearrangement uses TRBV5-5 and TRBJ1-1; tentatively, D is TRBD1 (6 bases). The CDR3 is 18 residues long. CDR1 is SGHKS, CDR2 YYEKEE, per germline (reference sequence). Trimming removed 0 bases at V and 6 bases at J, with 24 bases between. The CDR3: CASSLAKGGGALIAEAFF. The CDR3 bases are TGTGCCAGCAGCTTGGCCAAAGGGGGAGGGGCGCTGATCGCTGAAGCTTTCTTT.

J is TRBJ2-7 and V is TRBV29-1, with 7 bases matching TRBD1. Germline V gene data show CDR1 as SQVTM and CDR2 as ANQGSEA. The CDR3 sequence is 13 residues long. The trim removed 5 bases at V and 3 bases at J, leaving 7 bases unmatched. The CDR3 here is CSVTTGLIYEQYF. CDR3 coding DNA: TGCAGCGTTACGACAGGGCTGATCTACGAGCAGTACTTC.

As to this clone: Sequence at one end of the junction differs from germline and may be a read error. This chain connects TRBV6-5 to TRBJ2-1, with D possibly being TRBD2 (7 bases). Germline V lookup: CDR1 MNHEY, CDR2 SVGAGI. The CDR3 is made up of 12 amino acids. CDR3 residues: CASSYRGGLRVF. The CDR3 nucleotides are TGTGCCAGCAGTTATCGCGGGGGCCTCCGGGTCTTC.

The gene calls are TRBV5-1 and TRBJ2-2; 11 nucleotides align to TRBD2. The CDR3 totals 16 residues. V lost 0 bases to trimming and J lost 8 bases; unmatched junction nucleotides: 6. The germline gives CDR1 SGHRS, CDR2 YFSETQ. The CDR3 loop is CASSLDLAGGAGELFF. As DNA, the CDR3 is TGCGCCAGCAGCTTGGATCTAGCGGGGGGCGCAGGGGAGCTGTTTTTT.

This chain joins TRBV5-1 and TRBJ1-1; the D is unclear. The germline V gene has CDR1 SGHRS and CDR2 YFSETQ. The CDR3 sequence is 13 residues long. Trimming took 0 bases from V and 8 from J, leaving 11 bases between them. The CDR3 DNA is TGCGCCAGCAGCTTGGCATGGGCAGCCGAAGCTTTCTTT. This codes for CASSLAWAAEAFF. The whole variable domain, filled in from reference TRBV5-1 and TRBJ1-1, reads KAGVTQTPRYLIKTRGQQVTLSCSPISGHRSVSWYQQTPGQGLQFLFEYFSETQRNKGNFPGRFSGRQFSNSRSEMNVSTLELGDSALYLCASSLAWAAEAFFGQGTRLTVV.

The rearrangement links TRBV2 to TRBJ2-3, with 10 bases identical to TRBD2. V shed 11 bases, J shed 1 base, and the junction held 9 bases outside the gene matches. The length of the CDR3 is 15 residues. CDR1 is SNHLY and CDR2 is FYNNEI in the germline V gene. Here the CDR3 DNA reads TGTGCCTCACGGGGCCTAGCGGGAGGCACAGATACGCAGTATTTT. It specifies CASRGLAGGTDTQYF.

The chain uses TRBV11-2 and TRBJ2-2; TRBD2 matches at 9 bases. The germline gives CDR1 SGHAT, CDR2 FQNNGV. V lost 5 bases and J lost 7; bases outside the gene matches: 11. The CDR3 spans 16 residues. This CDR3 is CASSPRTGTSIGELFF. CDR3 nucleotide sequence: TGTGCCAGCAGCCCCCGAACCGGGACTAGCATCGGGGAGCTGTTTTTT.

This clone is a singleton in its sample. The chain has TRBV5-8 and TRBJ2-1; D is ambiguous. Between the trimmed V and J ends, which lost 1 base and 6 bases, there was a span of 14 bases. The CDR3 contains 15 residues. Per the germline V gene, CDR1 is SGHTS and CDR2 is YDEGEE. In DNA form, the CDR3 reads TGTGCCAGCAGCTTGTCGGCGGCGCTCATCAATGAGCAGTTCTTC. The encoded protein is CASSLSAALINEQFF.

The chain carries TRBV7-8 and TRBJ1-3, with D possibly being TRBD1 (5 bases). V was trimmed by 3 bases and J by 3 bases, leaving 6 bases between them. Germline-derived CDR1 and CDR2 are SGHVS and FQNEAQ. This CDR3 region has 13 residues. The CDR3 DNA follows: TGTGCCAGCAGCTTGGGACTTGGAAACACCATATATTTT. It translates to CASSLGLGNTIYF.

This clone was observed once. The rearrangement joins TRBV19 to TRBJ2-2; no reliable D call. CDR3 length: 14 residues. CDR1 is LNHDA, CDR2 SQIVND, per germline (reference sequence). The ends were cut back, 2 bases at V and 5 bases at J, with 9 bases in the middle. The CDR3 reads CASSIWSRTGELFF. The CDR3 DNA is TGTGCCAGTAGTATATGGTCCAGGACCGGGGAGCTGTTTTTT.

This chain links TRBV15 with TRBJ2-1, with TRBD1 matching over 8 bases. The CDR3 extends over 13 amino acids. CDR1 LNHNV and CDR2 YYDKDF come from the germline V gene (reference sequence). J was trimmed by 12 bases and V by 5 bases; bases with no gene match: 9. CDR3 nucleotide sequence: TGTGCCACCAGCGCTAATTCCGGGACAGGGCAGTTCTTC. Its protein is CATSANSGTGQFF.

This rearrangement joins TRBV19 to TRBJ2-1; 15 bases align to TRBD2. This CDR3 has 15 amino acids. Germline loops: CDR1 LNHDA, CDR2 SQIVND (reference sequence). V dropped 9 bases and J dropped 9; count of bases not matched to a gene: 9. This chain's CDR3 is CASHTGLAGGREQFF. CDR3 DNA sequence: TGTGCCAGCCACACCGGACTAGCGGGGGGGCGTGAGCAGTTCTTC.

The chain has TRBV4-2 and TRBJ2-2; 9 bases are shared with TRBD2. V was clipped by 0 bases and J by 4 bases; unmatched bases: 6. CDR1 is LGHNA, CDR2 YNFKEQ, per germline. The length of the CDR3 is 17 residues. This CDR3 is CASSQEGSGGPTGELFF. DNA of the CDR3: TGTGCCAGCAGCCAAGAGGGGAGCGGGGGGCCCACCGGGGAGCTGTTTTTT.